This TCR beta chain appears in the sequencing data of a study of CD8+ T cells in alopecia areata. Study information: Tofacitinib administration persisted for 6 to 18 months, succeeded by 6 months off drug. Study-wide results and caveats: Patients showed less clear TCR sequence sharing than mice, possibly partly because of HLA diversity. Relative to normal scalp, lesional scalp, especially alopecia totalis/universalis, showed higher clonality.

Sequencing relied on a cDNA template that was reverse transcribed from extracted RNA. Sequenced by immunoSEQ multiplex PCR; TCRdb stores in-frame clones only, minus some. The data contain roughly 250,000 clones, 67% of them seen just once; the ten biggest clones take up approximately 1.2%. This clone has only one observation. Its target is unknown. The germline V gene has CDR1 MNHNY and CDR2 SVGAGI (reference sequence). The CDR3 is made up of 14 amino acids. V was pared by 0 bases and J by 8 bases, with 4 bases of the junction left unmatched. The clonotype was recovered from a human donor with alopecia areata. V usage is TRBV6-6 and J usage is TRBJ1-5; 7 positions match TRBD1. The source material was CD4+ T cells sorted from blood, sampled at week 0. The CDR3 region is CASSYSGGKEPQHF. The CDR3 nucleotides read TGTGCCAGCAGTTACTCAGGGGGCAAGGAGCCCCAGCATTTT.